Listed below are T cell receptor beta chains from one sample, sequenced in a study of blood T cell repertoires in COVID-19. Using immunoSEQ multiplex PCR, the repertoire was profiled, and TCRdb retains in-frame clones only, with some absent. The sample includes about 410,000 clones, approximately 89% of them seen just once. The sample consisted of peripheral blood. These receptors originate from a woman aged 40 to 50 with COVID-19, enrolled during active disease. CDR3s include the opening cysteine and the closing phenylalanine or tryptophan. Each record gives: J gene, clone size, D gene, V gene, CDR3 length, CDR3 DNA, CDR3 protein. D genes are given only for firm matches. The size entry is marked missing in some rows and otherwise reads once, few, many or a size class.

>TRBJ1-1|-|-|TRBV30|12
TGTGCCTGGACCGTGGGGGGTTCTGAAGCTTTCTTT
CAWTVGGSEAFF
>TRBJ2-4|-|-|TRBV28|14
TGTGCCAGCAGTTTTGGGGGGGCCAAAAACATTCAGTACTTC
CASSFGGAKNIQYF
>TRBJ1-2|-|-|TRBV9|11
TGTGCGACGGAGGGTTCGAGTGGCTACACCTTC
CATEGSSGYTF
>TRBJ1-5|-|-|TRBV28|19
TGTGCCAGCAGTTTTTCCTCTGGACGCAAGGGGTATAGCAATCAGCCCCAGCATTTT
CASSFSSGRKGYSNQPQHF
>TRBJ2-3|-|-|TRBV28|13
TGTGCCAGCAGTTTATTGGCAGGGTACACGCAGTATTTT
CASSLLAGYTQYF
>TRBJ2-5|-|-|TRBV12-5|18
TGTGCTAGTGGCTGGACTGCAGACGGCAGGGGCCCCCAAGAGACCCAGTACTTC
CASGWTADGRGPQETQYF
>TRBJ1-2|-|TRBD1|TRBV4-2|13
TGTGCCAGCAGCCGACAGGGGGCCGAAGGCTACACCTTC
CASSRQGAEGYTF
>TRBJ2-1|-|-|TRBV6-5|15
TGTGCCAGCAGTTACGACTCTGGCTCCTACAATGAGCAGTTCTTC
CASSYDSGSYNEQFF
>TRBJ1-6|few|TRBD1|TRBV28|16
TGTGCCAGCAGTCTCCAACAGGGGGCTGGTAATTCACCCCTCCACTTT
CASSLQQGAGNSPLHF
>TRBJ2-7|-|TRBD2|TRBV15|18
TGTGCCACCAGCAGAGGAGAGGGACTAGCGGAGAGCTCCTACGAGCAGTACTTC
CATSRGEGLAESSYEQYF
>TRBJ2-3|once|TRBD2|TRBV7-9|16
TGTGCCAGCAGCTCAGGGAGAGCGGGAACCACGGTCACGCAGTATTTT
CASSSGRAGTTVTQYF
>TRBJ2-1|-|TRBD2|TRBV19|18
TGTGCCAGTAGCCGAGGGACTAGCGGGGGGACCACCTACAATGAGCAGTTCTTC
CASSRGTSGGTTYNEQFF
>TRBJ1-2|-|-|TRBV18|13
TGTGCCAGCTCGGAGGGTGCGAACTATGGCTACACCTTC
CASSEGANYGYTF
>TRBJ2-6|once|TRBD1|TRBV18|19
TGTGCCAGCTCACCATTTTTCGTAACAGGGGAATCTGGGGCCAACGTCCTGACTTTC
CASSPFFVTGESGANVLTF
>TRBJ2-7|-|-|TRBV28|11
TGTGCCAGCAGATCCACCTACGAGCAGTACTTC
CASRSTYEQYF
>TRBJ1-2|once|TRBD1|TRBV5-5|14
TGTGCCAGCAGCATGGACAGGGCTAACTATGGCTACACCTTC
CASSMDRANYGYTF
>TRBJ2-5|-|TRBD1|TRBV28|15
TGTGCCAGCAGCTATCGGGACAGGGAGGCGAAGACCCAGTACTTC
CASSYRDREAKTQYF
>TRBJ1-5|many|TRBD1|TRBV19|15
TGTGCCAGTGGAAGACAGGGGGCCAGTAATCAGCCCCAGCATTTT
CASGRQGASNQPQHF
>TRBJ1-5|-|-|TRBV5-6|14
TGTGCCAGCAGCTTGTCGAACAGGAATCAGCCCCAGCATTTT
CASSLSNRNQPQHF
>TRBJ1-2|-|TRBD1|TRBV12-3/TRBV12-4|12
TGTGCCAGCAGTTTAATGGGACAGGGAAACACCTTC
CASSLMGQGNTF
>TRBJ1-1|once|-|TRBV28|13
TGTGCCAGCAGGCCCGGACAGAACACTGAAGCTTTCTTT
CASRPGQNTEAFF
>TRBJ2-7|-|TRBD2|TRBV3-1/TRBV3-2|15
TGTGCCAGCAGCCCCGGGACTAGCGGAGAATACGAGCAGTACTTC
CASSPGTSGEYEQYF
>TRBJ2-3|few|TRBD1|TRBV27|15
TGTGCCAGCAGTTTTCAGGGACAGAGCACAGATACGCAGTATTTT
CASSFQGQSTDTQYF
>TRBJ1-6|-|TRBD1|TRBV19|19
TGTGCCAGTAGTATAGAGGTGGGGACAGCCCTCTATGCGACCCCACCCCTCCACTTT
CASSIEVGTALYATPPLHF
>TRBJ1-2|once|TRBD1|TRBV12-3/TRBV12-4|11
TGTGCCAGCGGTAACAGGGGCGGCTACACCTTC
CASGNRGGYTF
>TRBJ1-5|few|TRBD1|TRBV19|14
TGTGCCAGTAGTACGACGGCCTCAGACAGGGCCCAGCATTTT
CASSTTASDRAQHF
>TRBJ1-3|-|TRBD1|TRBV9|16
TGTGCCAGCAGCGGCCGGGACAGGATTACTGGAAACACCATATATTTT
CASSGRDRITGNTIYF
>TRBJ2-1|-|TRBD2|TRBV19|13
TGTGCCATCAAGAAGCGGGAGGGCCACGAGCAGTTCTTC
CAIKKREGHEQFF
>TRBJ2-7|-|TRBD2|TRBV6-2/TRBV6-3|15
TGTGCCAGCAGCCCCGGGACTAGCGGTTTGAGGGAGCAGTACTTC
CASSPGTSGLREQYF